The clone carrying this T cell receptor (beta chain) has a handful of counts. Antigen unknown. There are 11 residues in the CDR3. Germline loops: CDR1 SGHNT, CDR2 YYREEE (reference sequence). The V gene lost 4 bases and the J gene lost 11 bases, with 12 bases spanning the gap. The entry originates in a study of T cells after yellow fever vaccination. Universal primer sites and UMIs were introduced during 5'RACE template-switching synthesis of TCR cDNA. TCRdb independently ran MiXCR on the 5' RACE reads; one entry per CDR3 protein. The top ten hold roughly a sixth of the sample, which has under 500,000 distinct CDR3 sequences, around 20% seen once. Notes on the study in general: A limited proportion of clonotypes was detected within both the CD4 and CD8 compartments. The secondary response showed a weaker magnitude and a faster peak, day 5 versus 15. Highly abundant clonotypes carried over from the bulk population could end up in FACS-sorted repertoires as contaminants.

The sample consisted of PBMCs, taken before the yellow fever booster vaccination. This TCR was recovered from a man aged 18 to 30 who received the YFV17D yellow fever vaccine. J is TRBJ1-2 and V is TRBV5-4; maybe TRBD1 (6 bases). CDR3 residues: CASSLTGIYTF. CDR3 coding DNA: TGTGCCAGCAGCCTAACAGGGATTTACACCTTC.